A single TCR beta chain is shown here with its context. One end of the junction varies from germline; a read error may be responsible. TCRdb keeps only in-frame clones here, not all; method: immunoSEQ multiplex PCR. Of about 170,000 clones in the sample, around 88% were seen once. Germline values: CDR1 SSHAT, CDR2 FNYEAQ (reference sequence). The length of the CDR3 is 15 residues. The sample originates from a study of T cell responses to AZD1222 COVID-19 vaccine. This clonotype originated in an adult who received the AZD1222 COVID-19 vaccine. Sample: peripheral blood, taken 28 days after the second AZD1222 dose. The rearrangement joins TRBV7-7 to TRBJ2-1; 7 nucleotides align to TRBD2. The CDR3 DNA follows: TGTGCCAGCAGCTTAGCGGGGGGGACGGACAATAAGCAGTTCTTC. It is translated as CASSLAGGTDNKQFF.